The following is a T cell receptor beta chain sequence with its context. The antigen remains undetermined. Primers for the PCR totalled 60 Vbeta and 13 Jbeta. Sequenced by immunoSEQ multiplex PCR; TCRdb stores in-frame clones only, minus some. The sample records 110,000 to 150,000 clones, about 80% being singletons. These data belong to a study of cytomegalovirus exposure and HLA in healthy donors. This CDR3 has 18 residues. V dropped 3 bases and J dropped 5; count of bases not matched to a gene: 12. Looked up from germline, CDR1 is KGHSH and CDR2 is LQKENI. Study findings and constraints: The majority of CMV-associated TCR beta chains were reported as apparently HLA-restricted in a later analysis. The authors enumerated around 150 TCR beta chains as linked to cytomegalovirus. Immune exposure data for these donors was limited to CMV serostatus. Cytomegalovirus status was reportedly diagnosed by the classifier with high sensitivity and specificity.

The sequence was obtained from a woman aged 40 to 50 in good health and CMV-seronegative. The chain couples TRBV18 to TRBJ2-3, with TRBD2 identical over 12 bases. The sequenced sample was PBMCs. This CDR3 is CASSPFKLAGGAGDTQYF. CDR3 DNA sequence: TGTGCCAGCTCACCCTTCAAACTAGCGGGAGGTGCCGGAGATACGCAGTATTTT.